This T cell receptor (beta chain) was captured by sequencing in a study of OX40 agonist ivuxolimab in advanced cancers. Study at large: Patients took ivuxolimab, an agonistic anti-OX40 (CD134) antibody. Every 2 weeks, patients received ivuxolimab intravenously, dosed at 0.01 to 10 mg/kg. General observations from the study: Researchers did not establish what antigens the expanded peripheral T cells target.

The table came from immunoSEQ multiplex PCR; TCRdb's copy has only in-frame clones and leaves some out. In the table there are roughly 81,000 clones, 94% of which are singletons. The CDR3 spans 19 residues. On this clone itself: The antigen is undetermined.

This material consisted of CD4+ or CD8+ T cells sorted from blood, taken in a trial of the OX40 agonist ivuxolimab. The J gene is TRBJ1-3, the V gene TRBV21-1. TRBV21-1 is tagged as a pseudogene. The receptor was isolated from an adult with an advanced solid tumor such as melanoma, head and neck, liver or kidney cancer. CDR3 amino acids: CASSNRHRLRGLSGNTIYF. The CDR3 DNA reads TGTGCCAGCAGCAATAGGCACCGACTAAGGGGCTTGTCTGGAAACACCATATATTTT.